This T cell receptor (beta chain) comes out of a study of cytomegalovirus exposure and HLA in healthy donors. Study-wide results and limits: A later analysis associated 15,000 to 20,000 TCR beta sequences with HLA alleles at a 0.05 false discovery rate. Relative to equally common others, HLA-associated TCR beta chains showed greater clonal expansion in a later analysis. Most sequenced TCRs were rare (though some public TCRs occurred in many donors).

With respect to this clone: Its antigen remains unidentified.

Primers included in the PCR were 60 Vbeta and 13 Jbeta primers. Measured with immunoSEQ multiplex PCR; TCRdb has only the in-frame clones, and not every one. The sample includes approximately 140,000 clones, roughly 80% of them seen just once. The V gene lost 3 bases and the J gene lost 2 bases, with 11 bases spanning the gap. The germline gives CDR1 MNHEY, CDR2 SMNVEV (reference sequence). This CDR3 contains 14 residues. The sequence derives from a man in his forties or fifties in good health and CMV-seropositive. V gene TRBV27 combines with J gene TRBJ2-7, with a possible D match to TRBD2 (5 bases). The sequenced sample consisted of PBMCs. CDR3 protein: CASSFGGRAYEQYF. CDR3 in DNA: TGTGCCAGCAGTTTCGGTGGGAGAGCCTACGAGCAGTACTTC.